One T cell receptor beta chain is described in this entry. These data originate in a study of blood T cell repertoires in COVID-19. CDR1 LNHDA and CDR2 SQIVND come from the germline V gene (reference sequence). CDR3 length: 15 residues. Trimming removed 4 bases at V and 0 bases at J, with 10 bases between. Data came from immunoSEQ multiplex PCR; TCRdb stores just in-frame clones and leaves some out. The data hold 350,000 to 450,000 clones, with 86% observed a single time. The chain has TRBV19 and TRBJ1-3; D gene ambiguous. The receptor was derived from a woman in her sixties or seventies with COVID-19, enrolled during active disease. The source material was peripheral blood. The CDR3 loop is CASSTNAGSGNTIYF. DNA for the CDR3: TGTGCCAGTAGTACCAATGCAGGCTCTGGAAACACCATATATTTT.